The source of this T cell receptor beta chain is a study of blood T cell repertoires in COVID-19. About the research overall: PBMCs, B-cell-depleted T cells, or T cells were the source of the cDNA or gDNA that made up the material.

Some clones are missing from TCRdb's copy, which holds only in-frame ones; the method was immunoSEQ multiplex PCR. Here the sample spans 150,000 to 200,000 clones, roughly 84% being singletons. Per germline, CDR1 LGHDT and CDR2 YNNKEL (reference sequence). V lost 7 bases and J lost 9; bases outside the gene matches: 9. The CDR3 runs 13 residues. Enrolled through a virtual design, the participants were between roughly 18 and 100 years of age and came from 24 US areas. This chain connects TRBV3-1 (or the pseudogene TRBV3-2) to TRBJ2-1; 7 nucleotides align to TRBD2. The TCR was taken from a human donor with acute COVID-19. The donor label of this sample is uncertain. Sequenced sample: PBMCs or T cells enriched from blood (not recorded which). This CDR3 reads CASTRRERGEQFF. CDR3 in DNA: TGTGCCAGCACTCGGCGGGAGAGGGGTGAGCAGTTCTTC.